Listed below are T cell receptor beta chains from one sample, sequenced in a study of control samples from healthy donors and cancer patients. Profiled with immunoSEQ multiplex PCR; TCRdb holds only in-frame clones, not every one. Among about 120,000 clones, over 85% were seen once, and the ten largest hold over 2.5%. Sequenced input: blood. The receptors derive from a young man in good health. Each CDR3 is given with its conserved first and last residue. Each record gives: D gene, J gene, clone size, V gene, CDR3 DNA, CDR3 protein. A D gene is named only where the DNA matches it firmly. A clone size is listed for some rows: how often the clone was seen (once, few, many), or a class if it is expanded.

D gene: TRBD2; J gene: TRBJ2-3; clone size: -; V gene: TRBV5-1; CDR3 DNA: TGCGCCAGCAGCCCCACCGTTGGTAGCGGGGTACTCCGCACAGATACGCAGTATTTT; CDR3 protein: CASSPTVGSGVLRTDTQYF
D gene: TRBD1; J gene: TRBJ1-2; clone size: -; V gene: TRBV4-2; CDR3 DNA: TGTGCCAGCAGCCATCTAAACCGGGACAGGGAAGGCTACACCTTC; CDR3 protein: CASSHLNRDREGYTF
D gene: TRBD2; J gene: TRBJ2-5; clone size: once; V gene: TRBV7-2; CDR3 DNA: TGTGCCAGCAGTTATGAGCGGGGGGGGATGGAGACCCAGTACTTC; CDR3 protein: CASSYERGGMETQYF
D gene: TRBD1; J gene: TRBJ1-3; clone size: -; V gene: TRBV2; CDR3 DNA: TGTGCCAGCAGTGAAGAGACAGGGGCGATTGGAAACACCATATATTTT; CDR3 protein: CASSEETGAIGNTIYF
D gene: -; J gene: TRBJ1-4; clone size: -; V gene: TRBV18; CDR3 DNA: TGTGCCAGCTCACCCCTAGGACCGAAAGGAGGTGAAAAACTGTTTTTT; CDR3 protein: CASSPLGPKGGEKLFF
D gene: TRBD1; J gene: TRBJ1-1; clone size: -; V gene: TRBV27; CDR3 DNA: TGTGCCAGCAGGCGTAGTACGGGACAGGGGAAAGCTTTCTTT; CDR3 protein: CASRRSTGQGKAFF
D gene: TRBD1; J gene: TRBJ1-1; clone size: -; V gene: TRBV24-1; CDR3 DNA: TGTGCCACCAGTACACAGGGGTCGAATACTGAAGCTTTCTTT; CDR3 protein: CATSTQGSNTEAFF
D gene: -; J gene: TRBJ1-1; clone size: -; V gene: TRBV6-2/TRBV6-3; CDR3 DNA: TGTGCCAGCAGTTCGCTAGGAATGAACACTGAAGCTTTCTTT; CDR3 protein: CASSSLGMNTEAFF
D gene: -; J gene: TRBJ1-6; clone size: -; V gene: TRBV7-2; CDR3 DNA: TGTGCCAGCAGCCACCGGGACATCCTCGCGGGTAATTCACCCCTCCACTTT; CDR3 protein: CASSHRDILAGNSPLHF
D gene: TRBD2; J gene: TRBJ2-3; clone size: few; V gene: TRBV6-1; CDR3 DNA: TGTGCCAGCAGTGAATGGATGGGGACTAGCGGGAGCACAGATACGCAGTATTTT; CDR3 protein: CASSEWMGTSGSTDTQYF
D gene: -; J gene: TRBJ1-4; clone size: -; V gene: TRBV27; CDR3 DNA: TGTGCCAGCAGTTATCAGGACAGTTCTGCAACTAATGAAAAACTGTTTTTT; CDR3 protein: CASSYQDSSATNEKLFF
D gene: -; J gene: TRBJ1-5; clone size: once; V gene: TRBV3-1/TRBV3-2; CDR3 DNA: TGTGCCAGCAGCCAGGGGGCGGGGAACGGTCAGCCCCAGCATTTT; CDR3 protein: CASSQGAGNGQPQHF
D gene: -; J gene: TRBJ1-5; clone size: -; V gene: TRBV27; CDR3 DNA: TGTGCCAGCAGTTTATCGAGGCCCAATCAGCCCCAGCATTTT; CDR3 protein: CASSLSRPNQPQHF
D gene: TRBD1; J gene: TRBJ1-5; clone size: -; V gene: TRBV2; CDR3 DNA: TGTGCCAGTGGACAGGGGGCGAAAAATCAGCCCCAGCATTTT; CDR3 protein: CASGQGAKNQPQHF
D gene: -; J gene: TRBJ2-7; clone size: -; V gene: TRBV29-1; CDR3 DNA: TGCAGCGTTGATCGGAGGGGCAGTATTATTTTC; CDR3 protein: CSVDRRGSIIF
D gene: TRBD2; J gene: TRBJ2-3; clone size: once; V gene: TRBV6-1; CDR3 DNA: TGTGCCAGCAGTGAAGGCGGGGGTGATACGCAGTATTTT; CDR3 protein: CASSEGGGDTQYF
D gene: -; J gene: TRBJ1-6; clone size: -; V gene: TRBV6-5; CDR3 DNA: TGTGCCAGCAGTCCTAACGGGGGGGCCCTCCACTTT; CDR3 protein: CASSPNGGALHF
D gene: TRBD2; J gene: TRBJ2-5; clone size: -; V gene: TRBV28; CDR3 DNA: TGTGCCAGCAGTCCCAGGACTAGCGGGGGAAAGGAGACCCAGTACTTC; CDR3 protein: CASSPRTSGGKETQYF
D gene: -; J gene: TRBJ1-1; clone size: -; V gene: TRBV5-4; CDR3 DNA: TGTGCCAGCAGCTTGGGTTGGAACACTGAAGCTTTCTTT; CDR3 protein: CASSLGWNTEAFF
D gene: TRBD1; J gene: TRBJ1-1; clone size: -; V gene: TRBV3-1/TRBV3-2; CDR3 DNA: TGTGCCAGCAGCCAAGAGAGGGGGCTGAACACTGAAGCTTTCTTT; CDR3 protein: CASSQERGLNTEAFF
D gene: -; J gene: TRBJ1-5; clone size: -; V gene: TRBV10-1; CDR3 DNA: TGCGCCAGCAGTGAGGGGGGCAATCAGCCCCAGCATTTT; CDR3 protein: CASSEGGNQPQHF
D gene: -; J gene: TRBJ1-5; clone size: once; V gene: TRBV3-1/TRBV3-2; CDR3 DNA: TGTGCCAGCAGTCCGCGGGATAGCAATCAGCCCCAGCATTTT; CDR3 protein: CASSPRDSNQPQHF
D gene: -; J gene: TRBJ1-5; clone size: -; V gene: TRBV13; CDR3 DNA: TGTGCCAGCAGCTCGTATAATCAGCCCCAGCATTTT; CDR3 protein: CASSSYNQPQHF
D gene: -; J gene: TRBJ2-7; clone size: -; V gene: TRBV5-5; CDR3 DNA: TGTGCCAGCACCCTAGGGGGGGCGTTCGAGCAGTACTTC; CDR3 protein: CASTLGGAFEQYF
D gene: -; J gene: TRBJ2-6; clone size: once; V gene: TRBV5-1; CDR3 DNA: TGCGCCAGCAGCTTGGGGGGCGTATCTGGGGCCAACGTCCTGACTTTC; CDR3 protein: CASSLGGVSGANVLTF
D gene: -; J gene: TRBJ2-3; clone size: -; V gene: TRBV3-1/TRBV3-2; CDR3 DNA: TGTGCCAGCAGCGAGCCTCCCGGGGATACGCAGTATTTT; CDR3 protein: CASSEPPGDTQYF
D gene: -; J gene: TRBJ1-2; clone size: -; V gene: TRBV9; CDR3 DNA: TGTGCCAGCAGCGTACGGGACGGGTCACATCACACCTTC; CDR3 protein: CASSVRDGSHHTF
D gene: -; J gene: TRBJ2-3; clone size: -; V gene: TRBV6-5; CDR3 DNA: TGTGCCAGCAGATCTGGACTCACAGATACGCAGTATTTT; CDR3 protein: CASRSGLTDTQYF
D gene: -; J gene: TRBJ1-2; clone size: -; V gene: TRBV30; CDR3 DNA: TGTGCCTGGAATCGGGCGTGGAACTATGGCTACACCTTC; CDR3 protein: CAWNRAWNYGYTF
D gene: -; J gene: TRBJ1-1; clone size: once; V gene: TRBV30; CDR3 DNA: TGTGCCTCCGTGAGACGGGAGAACACTGAAGCTTTCTTT; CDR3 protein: CASVRRENTEAFF
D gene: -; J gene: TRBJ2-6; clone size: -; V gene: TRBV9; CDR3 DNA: TGTGCCAGCAGCTCCAGTGGTCGGACAGAACCCTCTGGGGCCAACGTCCTGACTTTC; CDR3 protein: CASSSSGRTEPSGANVLTF
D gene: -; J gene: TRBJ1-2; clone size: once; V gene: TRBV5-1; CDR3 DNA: TGCGCCAGCAGCCCGGCTGCACAGGGCTACTATGGCTACACCTTC; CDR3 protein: CASSPAAQGYYGYTF
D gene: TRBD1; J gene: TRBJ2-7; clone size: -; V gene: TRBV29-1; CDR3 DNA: TGCAGCGTTGAAGGGGGACAGGGGTACTCCTACGAGCAGTACTTC; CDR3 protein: CSVEGGQGYSYEQYF
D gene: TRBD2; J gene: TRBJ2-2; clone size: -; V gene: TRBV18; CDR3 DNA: TGTGCCAGCTCGCCGGGGGGAGGATCCAACACCGGGGAGCTGTTTTTT; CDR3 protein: CASSPGGGSNTGELFF
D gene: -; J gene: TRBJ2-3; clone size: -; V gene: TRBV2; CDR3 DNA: TGTGCCACTCCGGAGAGCACAGATACGCAGTATTTT; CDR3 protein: CATPESTDTQYF
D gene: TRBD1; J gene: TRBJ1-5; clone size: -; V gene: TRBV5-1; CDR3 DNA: TGCGCCAGCAGCTTGGGTTCTGGGACAGGGTCTCAGCCCCAGCATTTT; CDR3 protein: CASSLGSGTGSQPQHF
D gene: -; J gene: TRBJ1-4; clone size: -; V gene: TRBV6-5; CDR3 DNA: TGTGCCAGCGGGAGACCAACTAATGAAAAACTGTTTTTT; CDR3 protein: CASGRPTNEKLFF
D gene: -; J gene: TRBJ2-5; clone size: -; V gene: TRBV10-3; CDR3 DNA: TGTGCCATCAGTGGGCAGGGGGGCGTGGAAGAGACCCAGTACTTC; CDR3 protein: CAISGQGGVEETQYF
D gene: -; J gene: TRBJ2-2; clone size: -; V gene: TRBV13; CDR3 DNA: TGTGCCAGCAGTTCGCCTGGGGGGTCAAACACCGGGGAGCTGTTTTTT; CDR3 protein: CASSSPGGSNTGELFF
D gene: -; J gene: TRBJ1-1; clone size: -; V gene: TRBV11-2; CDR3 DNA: TGTGCCAGCAGCCGACAGAGGAACACTGAAGCTTTCTTT; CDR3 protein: CASSRQRNTEAFF
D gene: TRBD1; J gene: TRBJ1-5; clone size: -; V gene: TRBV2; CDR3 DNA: TGTGCCAGCAGTGCAGACAGGGGCCGCAATCAGCCCCAGCATTTT; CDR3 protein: CASSADRGRNQPQHF
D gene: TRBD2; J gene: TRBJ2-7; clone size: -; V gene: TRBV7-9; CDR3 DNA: TGTGCCAGCAGCTTAGTAGCGACTAGCCCGCTGGAGCAGTACTTC; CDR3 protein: CASSLVATSPLEQYF
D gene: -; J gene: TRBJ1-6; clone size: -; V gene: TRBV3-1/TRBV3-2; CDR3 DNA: TGTGCCAGCAGCTCTCGGGGGGGGCGGTATAATTCACCCCTCCACTTT; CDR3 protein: CASSSRGGRYNSPLHF
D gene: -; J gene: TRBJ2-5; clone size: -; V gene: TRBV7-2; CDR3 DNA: TGTGCCAGCAGCAAAGCATATTCAAGTAGTGAGACCCAGTACTTC; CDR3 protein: CASSKAYSSSETQYF